Each of the 27 T cell receptor beta chains below was sequenced from the same sample in a study of cytomegalovirus exposure and HLA in healthy donors (dated by TCRdb to 2016 to 2017). Library construction relied on the immunoSEQ multiplex PCR assay. The multiplex PCR relied on a mix of 60 forward primers for TCR Vbeta segments and 13 reverse primers for TCR Jbeta segments. Drawn from immuneACCESS, this table holds only the in-frame rearrangements with V and J called that TCRdb kept. Clones are partly lost; checked studies trace under half to an unresolved V gene and leave the rest unexplained. This sample has about 160,000 clones in its table, and 60% to 85% of those were observed once. The top ten constitute around 3.5% of the sample. Specimen: PBMCs. Receptors were obtained from a young man in good health and CMV-seropositive.

V usage is TRBV4-1 and J usage is TRBJ2-1; TRBD2 agrees at 10 bases. This CDR3 comprises 15 residues. The J segment lost 2 bases and the V segment lost 8 bases, leaving 6 bases of the junction unmatched. Germline CDR1 reads MGHRA; CDR2 reads YSYEKL. The CDR3 loop is CASQIAGGTYNEQFF. CDR3 in DNA: TGCGCCAGCCAGATAGCGGGGGGAACCTACAATGAGCAGTTCTTC.

V usage is TRBV2 and J usage is TRBJ2-5; 7 bases line up with TRBD1. The V gene's germline CDR1 is SNHLY and CDR2 FYNNEI. This CDR3 comprises 14 residues. J was trimmed by 4 bases and V by 9 bases; bases with no gene match: 11. DNA for the CDR3: TGTGCCAGTCAAAACAGGGGAGAACTAGAGACCCAGTACTTC. Translation gives CASQNRGELETQYF.

This clone was detected a few times. The chain employs TRBV19 and TRBJ1-2; 10 nucleotides match TRBD1. The CDR3 has 15 amino acids. V dropped 4 bases and J dropped 4; count of bases not matched to a gene: 6. CDR1 is LNHDA, CDR2 SQIVND, per germline (reference sequence). The CDR3 loop reads CASSTGTGVRYGYTF. The CDR3 nucleotides read TGTGCCAGTAGTACCGGGACAGGGGTGCGCTATGGCTACACCTTC.

The chain is built from TRBV29-1 and TRBJ1-2, with 12 bases lining up with TRBD1. In germline, CDR1 is SQVTM, CDR2 ANQGSEA. Losses at the gene ends were 6 bases for V and 6 bases for J; bases not matched to a gene: 5. This CDR3 has 13 amino acids. The CDR3 bases are TGCAGCGTCCGGGGACAGGGGGCGGATGGCTACACCTTC. This sequence encodes CSVRGQGADGYTF.

The chain is built from TRBV30 and TRBJ1-1, with a tentative D call TRBD1 (5 bases). From germline, CDR1 is GTSNPN and CDR2 SVGIG (reference sequence). The CDR3 has 14 amino acids. V was pared by 3 bases and J by 0 bases, with 11 bases between. The CDR3 nucleotides are TGTGCCTGGAGACTTGGACACTTGAACACTGAAGCTTTCTTT. Translating it yields CAWRLGHLNTEAFF.

The chain carries TRBV30 and TRBJ2-7; 7 bases are a match to TRBD2. Germline assignment: CDR1 GTSNPN and CDR2 SVGIG (reference sequence). This CDR3 comprises 15 residues. V shed 0 bases, J shed 1 base, and the junction held 6 bases outside the gene matches. In nucleotides, the CDR3 is TGTGCCTGGAGTGTACCTAGCGGTTATTCCTACGAGCAGTACTTC. Translated, it gives CAWSVPSGYSYEQYF.

The chain is built from TRBV4-3 and TRBJ1-1; D is unresolved. V was clipped by 3 bases and J by 2 bases, with 10 bases between them. The length of the CDR3 is 14 residues. Germline values: CDR1 LGHNA, CDR2 YSLEER. The CDR3 spells CASSQARGNTEAFF. In nucleotides, the CDR3 is TGCGCCAGCAGCCAGGCCAGAGGTAACACTGAAGCTTTCTTT.

Concerning this clone: The junction departs from the called germline gene at one end, perhaps through a read error. The V call is TRBV29-1, the J call TRBJ2-1, with D unresolved. This CDR3 contains 11 residues. Germline V lookup: CDR1 SQVTM, CDR2 ANQGSEA. The CDR3 coding sequence is TGCAGCGTCCTTGAGACGGTCTCGCGGCTCTTC. This encodes CSVLETVSRLF.

The chain links TRBV7-6 to TRBJ2-7; D is ambiguous. The CDR3 sequence is 13 residues long. Trimming took 5 bases from V and 2 from J, leaving 10 bases between them. Germline loops: CDR1 SGHVS, CDR2 FNYEAQ. The CDR3 spells CASSQTLTYEQYF. The CDR3 DNA follows: TGTGCCAGCAGCCAGACACTCACCTACGAGCAGTACTTC.

Here the CDR3 DNA reads TGTGCCAGCAGTTACCCTCCTACAGGGGACACTGAAGCTTTCTTT. Amino acid sequence: CASSYPPTGDTEAFF. The chain links TRBV5-6 to TRBJ1-1; 7 nucleotides agree with TRBD1. The ends lost 5 bases at V and 3 bases at J; junction bases unmatched: 10. Germline CDR1 reads SGHDT; CDR2 reads YYEEEE. The CDR3 totals 15 residues.

This rearrangement joins TRBV5-4 to TRBJ1-5; TRBD1 matches 7 bases. The V gene's germline CDR1 is SGHNT and CDR2 YYREEE (reference sequence). J gave up 3 bases and V 4 bases, and 4 bases lay outside the gene matches. The CDR3 runs 14 residues. Here the CDR3 reads CASSLDRANQPQHF. In DNA, the CDR3 is TGTGCCAGCAGCCTAGACAGGGCCAATCAGCCCCAGCATTTT.

This rearrangement joins TRBV2 to TRBJ1-5; unclear D gene. The CDR3 is made up of 13 amino acids. Germline V gene sequence: CDR1 SNHLY, CDR2 FYNNEI. V gave up 5 bases and J gave up 6 bases, with 11 bases separating them. The CDR3 reads CASSQLRGQPQHF. CDR3 DNA sequence: TGTGCCAGCAGTCAACTCCGGGGTCAGCCCCAGCATTTT.

This clone has only one observation. At one of its ends the junction is not consistent with the germline gene, which may arise from a read error. The chain carries TRBV7-9 and TRBJ2-5, with 11 bases lining up with TRBD2. The CDR3 covers 14 residues. From germline, CDR1 is SEHNR and CDR2 FQNEAQ (reference sequence). In DNA form, the CDR3 reads TGTGCCAGCAGTCTAGAACTAGCGGGGGCTCTTTGGAACTTC. Protein: CASSLELAGALWNF.

The V and J genes are TRBV5-1 and TRBJ2-3; 9 bases fit TRBD2. In germline, CDR1 is SGHRS, CDR2 YFSETQ. The ends lost 4 bases at V and 1 base at J; junction bases unmatched: 4. CDR3 length: 15 amino acids. In DNA, the CDR3 is TGCGCCAGCAGCCTCGTAGCGGGGGGCACAGATACGCAGTATTTT. It encodes CASSLVAGGTDTQYF.

V gene TRBV10-1 combines with J gene TRBJ2-1, with 8 positions matching TRBD2. Germline loops: CDR1 WNHNN, CDR2 SYGVQD (reference sequence). The CDR3 extends over 14 amino acids. Germline trimming cut 9 bases from V and 0 bases from J; bases unmatched to any gene: 4. The CDR3 sequence: CARVSGASYNEQFF. CDR3 nucleotide sequence: TGCGCCAGAGTTAGCGGGGCCTCCTACAATGAGCAGTTCTTC.

The chain combines TRBV6-1 with TRBJ2-7, with a tentative D call TRBD2 (6 bases). The CDR3 sequence is 15 residues long. Germline V lookup: CDR1 MNHNS, CDR2 SASEGT. V was trimmed by 1 base and J by 4 bases, leaving 14 bases between them. The CDR3 here is CASSEGTGGGYEQYF. The CDR3 DNA reads as TGTGCCAGCAGTGAAGGAACAGGTGGGGGGTACGAGCAGTACTTC.

This clone was recorded only once. This chain connects TRBV18 to TRBJ1-1, with 7 bases matching TRBD1. CDR1 is KGHSH and CDR2 is LQKENI in the germline V gene. The CDR3 has 11 residues. Unmatched junction bases numbered 2, after V lost 5 bases and J lost 8 bases. The CDR3 DNA sequence: TGTGCCAGCTCAAGCAGGGGGGAAGCTTTCTTT. Protein sequence: CASSSRGEAFF.

The chain links TRBV6-5 to TRBJ2-7, with TRBD1 as a possible D gene (6 bases). Germline V gene data show CDR1 as MNHEY and CDR2 as SVGAGI. The V end was cut by 2 bases, the J end by 6 bases, with 17 bases between. This CDR3 is built from 15 residues. The CDR3 nucleotides read TGTGCCAGCAGTTACCCTCGGGCAGGGGTAGGCGAGCAGTACTTC. The encoded protein is CASSYPRAGVGEQYF.

This chain connects TRBV2 to TRBJ2-5; D call uncertain. Per germline, CDR1 SNHLY and CDR2 FYNNEI. V lost 8 bases and J 5 bases, leaving 15 bases between the germline ends. This CDR3 region has 13 residues. This CDR3 is CASERDTDETQYF. The CDR3 DNA is TGTGCCAGCGAGAGAGACACCGATGAGACCCAGTACTTC. Filled out from reference TRBV2 and TRBJ2-5, the complete variable domain reads EPEVTQTPSHQVTQMGQEVILRCVPISNHLYFYWYRQILGQKVEFLVSFYNNEISEKSEIFDDQFSVERPDGSNFTLKIRSTKLEDSAMYFCASERDTDETQYFGPGTRLLVL.

V usage is TRBV19 and J usage is TRBJ1-1; TRBD1 is a possible D gene (5 bases). Trimming removed 1 base from V and 6 bases from J, with 18 bases in between. The CDR3 spans 16 residues. CDR1 is LNHDA and CDR2 is SQIVND in the germline V gene (reference sequence). CDR3 DNA: TGTGCCAGTAGTATAGTAGGAGGGGCCGCCGAAGCTGAAGCTTTCTTT. Encoded protein: CASSIVGGAAEAEAFF.

The rearrangement uses TRBV11-2 and TRBJ1-6; D possibly corresponds to TRBD1 (6 bases). Looked up from germline, CDR1 is SGHAT and CDR2 is FQNNGV. The V and J ends lost 1 base and 7 bases respectively, with 11 bases between them. The CDR3 is 15 residues long. CDR3 DNA: TGTGCCAGCAGCTTAGTGGTGGGGGCAAATTCACCCCTCCACTTT. Protein: CASSLVVGANSPLHF.

The sample holds a few counts of this clone. V gene TRBV2 combines with J gene TRBJ2-3, with D unresolved. This CDR3 has 11 amino acids. CDR1 and CDR2 from the germline V gene are SNHLY and FYNNEI. The ends were cut back, 7 bases at V and 6 bases at J, with 8 bases in the middle. This CDR3 is CASIFSDTQYF. CDR3 bases: TGTGCCAGCATTTTTTCGGATACGCAGTATTTT.

This clone occurred a few times. The chain recombines TRBV2 with TRBJ2-7, with 10 bases that match TRBD2. Germline V gene sequence: CDR1 SNHLY, CDR2 FYNNEI. Losses at the gene ends were 8 bases for V and 4 bases for J; bases not matched to a gene: 8. The CDR3 sequence is 14 residues long. This chain's CDR3 is CASGPQRGGYEQYF. CDR3 nucleotide sequence: TGTGCCAGCGGCCCTCAGCGGGGGGGTTACGAGCAGTACTTC. Supplemented by reference TRBV2 and TRBJ2-7, the full variable domain reads EPEVTQTPSHQVTQMGQEVILRCVPISNHLYFYWYRQILGQKVEFLVSFYNNEISEKSEIFDDQFSVERPDGSNFTLKIRSTKLEDSAMYFCASGPQRGGYEQYFGPGTRLTVT.

The rearrangement links TRBV10-3 to TRBJ2-7; D unresolved. The CDR3 consists of 12 residues. Germline V gene lookup returns CDR1 ENHRY and CDR2 SYGVKD. V dropped 2 bases and J dropped 5 bases, with 7 bases sitting between them. CDR3 amino acids: CAISEEPHEQYF. The CDR3 DNA sequence: TGTGCCATCAGTGAGGAGCCCCACGAGCAGTACTTC.

The genes are TRBV7-3 and TRBJ2-3; 9 bases agree with TRBD1. CDR3 length: 13 amino acids. The junction had 1 base not matched to a gene; V was cut back by 5 bases and J by 4 bases. Germline V gene sequence: CDR1 SGHTA, CDR2 FQGTGA. Written as DNA, the CDR3 is TGTGCCAGCAGCCGGACAGGGGCAGATACGCAGTATTTT. Translated: CASSRTGADTQYF.

Here the CDR3 reads CASSLERNSNQPQHF. CDR3 DNA: TGTGCCAGCAGCTTGGAGAGAAATAGCAATCAGCCCCAGCATTTT. The V call is TRBV5-5, the J call TRBJ1-5; D uncertain. With 0 bases removed from V and 0 bases from J, the gap between germline ends came to 7 bases. The CDR3 extends over 15 amino acids. The germline gives CDR1 SGHKS, CDR2 YYEKEE (reference sequence).

This chain connects TRBV6-6 to TRBJ2-7, with 7 bases aligning to TRBD2. This CDR3 comprises 15 residues. V shed 6 bases, J shed 0 bases, and the junction held 8 bases outside the gene matches. Germline lookup yields CDR1 MNHNY and CDR2 SVGAGI (reference sequence). CDR3 amino acids: CASSPLGGGSYEQYF. The DNA for the CDR3 is TGTGCCAGCAGCCCCTTGGGGGGGGGCTCCTACGAGCAGTACTTC.